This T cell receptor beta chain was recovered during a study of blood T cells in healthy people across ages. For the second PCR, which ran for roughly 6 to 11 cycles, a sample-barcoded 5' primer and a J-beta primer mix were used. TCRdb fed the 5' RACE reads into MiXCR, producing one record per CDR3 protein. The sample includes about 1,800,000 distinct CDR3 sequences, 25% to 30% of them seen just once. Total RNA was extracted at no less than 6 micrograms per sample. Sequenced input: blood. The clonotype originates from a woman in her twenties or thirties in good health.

The CDR3 DNA reads TGTGCCAGCAGTTACGCCACTCCTCGAGATACGCAGTATTTT. Translated, it gives CASSYATPRDTQYF. V is TRBV6-2 or TRBV6-3 and J is TRBJ2-3; D ambiguous. The germline gives CDR1 MNHEY, CDR2 SVGEGT. V lost 2 bases to trimming and J lost 5 bases, with 11 bases between them. The CDR3 sequence is 14 residues long.